The clone carrying this T cell receptor beta chain was recorded a few times. Its antigen remains unknown. Alongside a J-beta primer mix, a sample-barcoded 5' primer served in a second PCR lasting roughly 7 to 12 cycles. TCRdb fed the 5' RACE reads into MiXCR, producing one record per CDR3 protein. The sample comprises around 500,000 distinct CDR3 sequences, around 48% of which are singletons, and 20% to 25% rests with the top ten. The study recruited healthy Caucasian donors from Russia who were aged about 6 to 95. Germline-derived CDR1 and CDR2 are SQVTM and ANQGSEA. After removal of 4 bases from V and 8 bases from J, the junction contained 6 bases not matched to a gene. CDR3 size: 13 residues. This specimen belongs to a study of blood T cells in healthy people across ages. Study-wide results and caveats: Long-lived and aged donors differed, with more naive CD4+ cells and higher diversity in the long-lived. Naive and antigen-experienced cells could not be conclusively compared, given unsorted PBMCs. The fall in TCR beta diversity per million T cells was roughly linear with age.

The chain is built from TRBV29-1 and TRBJ2-3, with 10 bases fitting TRBD2. The sequence came from a man at least 80 years old in good health. The material sequenced was blood. The CDR3 loop reads CSVGLAGDGTQYF. CDR3 coding DNA: TGCAGCGTTGGGCTAGCGGGAGATGGTACGCAGTATTTT.